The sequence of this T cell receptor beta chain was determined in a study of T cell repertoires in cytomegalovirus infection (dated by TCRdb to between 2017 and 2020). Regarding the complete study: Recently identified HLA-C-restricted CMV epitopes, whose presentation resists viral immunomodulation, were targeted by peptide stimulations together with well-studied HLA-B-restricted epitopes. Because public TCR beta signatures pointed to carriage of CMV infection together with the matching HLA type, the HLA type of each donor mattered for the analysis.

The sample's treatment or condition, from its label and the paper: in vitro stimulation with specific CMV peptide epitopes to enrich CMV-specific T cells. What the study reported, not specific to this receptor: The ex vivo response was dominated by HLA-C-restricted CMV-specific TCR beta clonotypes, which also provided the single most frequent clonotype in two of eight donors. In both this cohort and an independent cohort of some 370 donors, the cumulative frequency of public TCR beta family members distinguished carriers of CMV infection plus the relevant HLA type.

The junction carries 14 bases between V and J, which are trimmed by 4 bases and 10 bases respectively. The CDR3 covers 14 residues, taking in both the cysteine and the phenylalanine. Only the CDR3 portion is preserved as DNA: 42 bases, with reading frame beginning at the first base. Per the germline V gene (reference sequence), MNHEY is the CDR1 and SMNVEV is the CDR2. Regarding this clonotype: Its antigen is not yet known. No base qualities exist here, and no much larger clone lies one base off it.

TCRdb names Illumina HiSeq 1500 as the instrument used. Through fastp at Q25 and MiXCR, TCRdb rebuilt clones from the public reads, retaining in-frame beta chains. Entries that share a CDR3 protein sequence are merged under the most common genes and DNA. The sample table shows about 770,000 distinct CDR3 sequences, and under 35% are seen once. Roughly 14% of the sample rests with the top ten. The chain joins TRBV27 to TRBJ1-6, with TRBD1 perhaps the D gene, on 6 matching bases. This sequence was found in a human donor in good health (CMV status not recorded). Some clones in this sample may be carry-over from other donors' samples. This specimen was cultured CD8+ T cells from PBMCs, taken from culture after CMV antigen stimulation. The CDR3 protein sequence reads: CASSSSQGSSPLHF. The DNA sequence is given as TGTGCCAGCAGTTCTTCACAGGGTTCATCACCCCTCCACTTT.